Here is one TCR beta chain with its context. The antigen is not known. Profiled with immunoSEQ multiplex PCR; TCRdb holds only in-frame clones, not every one. This sample has tens of thousands of clones, with 75% to 95% found just once. The data derive from a study of monozygotic twins with cystic fibrosis. Overall study results and limits: Co-twins had the most similar V usage for 13 of 16 pairs, J for 8. No link emerged between shared CDR3 counts and age, concordance or severity.

The material sequenced was blood. The TCR was taken from a boy aged 2 to 10 with cystic fibrosis.

The CDR3 here is CASSLLQGGNSPLHF. The CDR3 coding sequence is TGTGCCAGCAGCTTATTACAAGGGGGGAATTCACCCCTCCACTTT. This chain uses TRBV7-8 with TRBJ1-6; a possible D gene is TRBD1 (6 bases). CDR3 length equals 15 residues. Germline V CDR1 and CDR2: SGHVS, FQNEAQ. V was shortened by 2 bases and J by 7 bases, with 12 bases between the two germline ends. Complete variable domain (other parts from reference TRBV7-8 and TRBJ1-6): GAGVSQSPRYKVAKRGQDVALRCDPISGHVSLFWYQQALGQGPEFLTYFQNEAQLDKSGLPSDRFFAERPEGSVSTLKIQRTQQEDSAVYLCASSLLQGGNSPLHFGNGTRLTVT.